The source of this T cell receptor beta chain is a study of blood T cell repertoires in COVID-19. For the study at large: There were acute and convalescent COVID-19 samples, and they came from the United States, Italy and Spain. PBMCs, B-cell-depleted T cells, or T cells provided the cDNA or gDNA that made up the material.

Authors' processing steps: Reference gene primers were amplified, and this amplification served to estimate nucleated cell counts. The repertoire was sequenced with immunoSEQ multiplex PCR; TCRdb's copy has only in-frame clones and lacks some. That table furnishes V, J and clone size, whereas the DNA furnished D and trimming. The sample lists 110,000 or so clones; 85% were seen once. Germline V gene sequence: CDR1 MDHEN, CDR2 SYDVKM. Trimming took off 7 bases at V and 2 bases at J, with 12 bases between the two ends. The CDR3 extends over 13 amino acids. This sequence joins TRBV28 and TRBJ2-7, with D hard to call. The source material was peripheral blood. The sequence was collected from a human donor in a cohort sampled during active COVID-19. The CDR3 reads CASTRGVPYEQYF. CDR3 nucleotides: TGTGCCAGCACCCGAGGAGTACCCTACGAGCAGTACTTC.